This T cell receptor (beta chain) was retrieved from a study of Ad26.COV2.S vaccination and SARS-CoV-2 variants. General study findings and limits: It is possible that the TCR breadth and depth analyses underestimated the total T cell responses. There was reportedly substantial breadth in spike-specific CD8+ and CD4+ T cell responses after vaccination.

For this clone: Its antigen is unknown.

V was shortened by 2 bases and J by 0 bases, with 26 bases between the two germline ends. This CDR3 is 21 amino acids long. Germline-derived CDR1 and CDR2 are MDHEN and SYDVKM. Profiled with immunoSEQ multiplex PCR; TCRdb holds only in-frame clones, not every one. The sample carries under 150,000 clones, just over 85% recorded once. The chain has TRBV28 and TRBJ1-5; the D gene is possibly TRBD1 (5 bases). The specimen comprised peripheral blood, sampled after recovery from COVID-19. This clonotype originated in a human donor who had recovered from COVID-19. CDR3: CASSLGPGWSWGGDSNQPQHF. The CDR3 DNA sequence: TGTGCCAGCAGTTTAGGGCCAGGGTGGTCCTGGGGGGGTGATAGCAATCAGCCCCAGCATTTT.